This is a list of T cell receptor beta chains from one sample in a study of T cell clones after liver transplantation. Here immunoSEQ multiplex PCR was the method, and the copy in TCRdb shows in-frame clones only, minus some. The data contain around 6,500 clones, 60% to 80% of them singletons. Sequences were derived from CD8+ T cells from blood, sampled roughly 3.5 years after liver transplant. The receptors come from a human patient who received a liver transplant. Some of the T cells may derive from the graft donor. Both conserved end residues are part of each CDR3. The order of the fields is D gene, V gene, J gene, clone size, CDR3 DNA, CDR3 protein. The D gene is left open where the match is weak. Clone size is shown for a subset of rows, as once, few, many or a class of expanded clone.

d_call: -; v_call: TRBV6-5; j_call: TRBJ1-2; clone_size: -; cdr3_nt: TGTGCCAGCAGCCGCGAACAAGCTTTTGGCTACACCTTC; cdr3_aa: CASSREQAFGYTF
d_call: -; v_call: TRBV7-2; j_call: TRBJ2-2; clone_size: -; cdr3_nt: TGTGCCAGCACCCCCCCGGGGCAGGGTGGGACCGGGGAGCTGTTTTTT; cdr3_aa: CASTPPGQGGTGELFF
d_call: -; v_call: TRBV5-8; j_call: TRBJ2-1; clone_size: -; cdr3_nt: TGTGCCAGCAGCCCTCGCGTGGGACCCTACAATGAGCAGTTCTTC; cdr3_aa: CASSPRVGPYNEQFF
d_call: TRBD1; v_call: TRBV19; j_call: TRBJ1-1; clone_size: -; cdr3_nt: TGTGCCAGTACCGATACGACAGGGTTTAACACTGAAGCTTTCTTT; cdr3_aa: CASTDTTGFNTEAFF
d_call: TRBD2; v_call: TRBV4-1; j_call: TRBJ2-1; clone_size: -; cdr3_nt: TGCGCCAGCAGCCAGGCTGGACCGGGACTAGCGGGAGGGGGTGAGCAGTTCTTC; cdr3_aa: CASSQAGPGLAGGGEQFF
d_call: TRBD2; v_call: TRBV7-6; j_call: TRBJ2-7; clone_size: -; cdr3_nt: TGTGCCAGCAGCTGGACTAGCGGGAGCTACGAGCAGTACTTC; cdr3_aa: CASSWTSGSYEQYF
d_call: -; v_call: TRBV11-2; j_call: TRBJ2-7; clone_size: -; cdr3_nt: TGTGCCAGCAACGTAGAGGGGGGCACCCTAAGTCACGTTTTCTACGAGCAGTACTTC; cdr3_aa: CASNVEGGTLSHVFYEQYF
d_call: TRBD2; v_call: TRBV28; j_call: TRBJ2-7; clone_size: -; cdr3_nt: TGTGCCAGCAGTTTACTAGCGGGTTCCTACGAGCAGTACTTC; cdr3_aa: CASSLLAGSYEQYF
d_call: TRBD2; v_call: TRBV29-1; j_call: TRBJ2-5; clone_size: -; cdr3_nt: TGCAGCGTTGAGGGGATCGAAAGCGGGAGATCCAGGGAGACCCAGTACTTC; cdr3_aa: CSVEGIESGRSRETQYF
d_call: -; v_call: TRBV5-6; j_call: TRBJ2-3; clone_size: -; cdr3_nt: TGTGCCAGCAGTTCATGGGAAATAGATACGCAGTATTTT; cdr3_aa: CASSSWEIDTQYF
d_call: TRBD2; v_call: TRBV11-2; j_call: TRBJ2-2; clone_size: few; cdr3_nt: TGTGCCAGCAGCTCGCAAGGGAGCGGGAAAGTCACCGGGGAGCTGTTTTTT; cdr3_aa: CASSSQGSGKVTGELFF
d_call: -; v_call: TRBV5-6; j_call: TRBJ2-7; clone_size: few; cdr3_nt: TGTGCCAGCAGCTGGGCGGCTTCCTACGAGCAGTACTTC; cdr3_aa: CASSWAASYEQYF
d_call: TRBD2; v_call: TRBV2; j_call: TRBJ2-1; clone_size: large; cdr3_nt: TGTGCCAGCAGTGACCCTAGCGGGAGGGAAAATGAGCAGTTCTTC; cdr3_aa: CASSDPSGRENEQFF
d_call: -; v_call: TRBV11-2; j_call: TRBJ2-3; clone_size: -; cdr3_nt: TGTGCCAGCAGCTCCCATTCCTCGTCCCGCGATACGCAGTATTTT; cdr3_aa: CASSSHSSSRDTQYF
d_call: -; v_call: TRBV5-1; j_call: TRBJ2-5; clone_size: -; cdr3_nt: TGCGCCAGCAGCCGGATGCCTAGAGTAGAGACCCAGTACTTC; cdr3_aa: CASSRMPRVETQYF
d_call: -; v_call: TRBV19; j_call: TRBJ2-2; clone_size: -; cdr3_nt: TGTGCCAGTAGTAATCGAGCAGATTGGAGCTCCGGGGAGCTGTTTTTT; cdr3_aa: CASSNRADWSSGELFF
d_call: -; v_call: TRBV7-9; j_call: TRBJ1-5; clone_size: -; cdr3_nt: TGTGCCAGCAGCTCTGGATCCTTAAATCAGCCCCAGCATTTT; cdr3_aa: CASSSGSLNQPQHF
d_call: -; v_call: TRBV11-1; j_call: TRBJ2-7; clone_size: -; cdr3_nt: TGTGCCAGCAACTTGGATGAAGCAGGGAGCGAGCAGTACTTC; cdr3_aa: CASNLDEAGSEQYF
d_call: -; v_call: TRBV19; j_call: TRBJ2-1; clone_size: -; cdr3_nt: TGTGCCAGTAAGACCGGAGCCTTTGAGCAGTTCTTC; cdr3_aa: CASKTGAFEQFF
d_call: -; v_call: TRBV7-7; j_call: TRBJ2-2; clone_size: -; cdr3_nt: TGTGCCAGCAGCCCGCCTGAGGCAGCTAACACCGGGGAGCTGTTTTTT; cdr3_aa: CASSPPEAANTGELFF
d_call: -; v_call: TRBV10-3; j_call: TRBJ2-2; clone_size: -; cdr3_nt: TGTGCCATCAGTGAATCCTATAGCGGGACAGCGAACACCGGGGAGCTGTTTTTT; cdr3_aa: CAISESYSGTANTGELFF
d_call: -; v_call: TRBV29-1; j_call: TRBJ2-2; clone_size: -; cdr3_nt: TGCAGCGTTGTAGGGGAATTCACCGGGGAGCTGTTTTTT; cdr3_aa: CSVVGEFTGELFF
d_call: -; v_call: TRBV27; j_call: TRBJ1-1; clone_size: -; cdr3_nt: TGTGCCAGCAGTTTCGGGCTGGACATTGAAGCTTTCTTT; cdr3_aa: CASSFGLDIEAFF
d_call: -; v_call: TRBV30; j_call: TRBJ2-1; clone_size: -; cdr3_nt: TGTGCCTGGGATAGAGACGACTCCTACAATGAGCAGTTCTTC; cdr3_aa: CAWDRDDSYNEQFF
d_call: TRBD2; v_call: TRBV7-9; j_call: TRBJ2-1; clone_size: -; cdr3_nt: TGTGCCAGCAGCTCACTAGCGGACTCCTACAATGAGCAGTTCTTC; cdr3_aa: CASSSLADSYNEQFF
d_call: -; v_call: TRBV4-3; j_call: TRBJ2-7; clone_size: -; cdr3_nt: TGCGCCAGCAGCCAAGATACTGGCCGAGGCTCCTACGAGCAGTACTTC; cdr3_aa: CASSQDTGRGSYEQYF
d_call: TRBD1; v_call: TRBV7-9; j_call: TRBJ2-6; clone_size: -; cdr3_nt: TGTGCCAGCAGCAACAGGGGCTCCCCCTCTGGGGCCAACGTCCTGACTTTC; cdr3_aa: CASSNRGSPSGANVLTF
d_call: -; v_call: TRBV27; j_call: TRBJ1-2; clone_size: -; cdr3_nt: TGTGCCAGCAGTTTATCGATCAGGGTGGGTTACACCTTC; cdr3_aa: CASSLSIRVGYTF
d_call: TRBD1; v_call: TRBV27; j_call: TRBJ2-3; clone_size: -; cdr3_nt: TGTGCCAGCAGCTCCACCGTCCCCTACGACAGGGCCACAGATACGCAGTATTTT; cdr3_aa: CASSSTVPYDRATDTQYF
d_call: -; v_call: TRBV23-1; j_call: TRBJ1-2; clone_size: -; cdr3_nt: TGCGCCAGCAGCCTCGGGGGAGCTCGGGGCTACACCTTC; cdr3_aa: CASSLGGARGYTF
d_call: -; v_call: TRBV6-1; j_call: TRBJ2-7; clone_size: few; cdr3_nt: TGTGCCAGCAGAGGTAGCTACGAGCAGTACTTC; cdr3_aa: CASRGSYEQYF
d_call: -; v_call: TRBV27; j_call: TRBJ1-5; clone_size: -; cdr3_nt: TGTGCCAGCAGTTTATCAGGGATGGGCAGTCAGCCCCAGCATTTT; cdr3_aa: CASSLSGMGSQPQHF
d_call: -; v_call: TRBV6-5; j_call: TRBJ1-5; clone_size: -; cdr3_nt: TGTGCCAGCAGACCCACAGGCGGCAATCAGCCCCAGCATTTT; cdr3_aa: CASRPTGGNQPQHF
d_call: -; v_call: TRBV27; j_call: TRBJ2-7; clone_size: -; cdr3_nt: TGTGCCAGCAGTTTAGGGGGGTCCAACGAGCAGTACTTC; cdr3_aa: CASSLGGSNEQYF
d_call: TRBD2; v_call: TRBV9; j_call: TRBJ2-1; clone_size: -; cdr3_nt: TGTGCCAGCAGCCCTAGCGGGTCGGAGCAGTTCTTC; cdr3_aa: CASSPSGSEQFF
d_call: -; v_call: TRBV7-9; j_call: TRBJ2-7; clone_size: -; cdr3_nt: TGTGCCAGCAGCTCCTTATCCCACTACGAGCAGTACTTC; cdr3_aa: CASSSLSHYEQYF
d_call: TRBD2; v_call: TRBV4-1; j_call: TRBJ2-5; clone_size: -; cdr3_nt: TGCGCCAGCAGCCAAGATCCCGGACTAGCAGACCAAGAGACCCAGTACTTC; cdr3_aa: CASSQDPGLADQETQYF
d_call: -; v_call: TRBV4-3; j_call: TRBJ1-1; clone_size: once; cdr3_nt: TGCGCCAGCACCTCGGAGGGGACCCGGAGGACTGAAGCTTTCTTT; cdr3_aa: CASTSEGTRRTEAFF
d_call: -; v_call: TRBV5-8; j_call: TRBJ2-7; clone_size: -; cdr3_nt: TGTGCCAGCAGCTTGCGCAACTCCTACGAGCAGTACTTC; cdr3_aa: CASSLRNSYEQYF